This T cell receptor (beta chain) was retrieved from a study of shared clonotypes between healthy human individuals. Broader study findings: A small donor pool kept down the genetic and exposure-history diversity that was represented. Naive CD4 clonotypes overlapped across a handful of donors at about 5.2%.

Profiled with immunoSEQ multiplex PCR; TCRdb holds only in-frame clones, not every one. Of some 1.5 million clones listed, approximately 96% were seen once; the top ten hold about 1.2%. A word on this clone: Its matching antigen is unknown.

Germline assignment: CDR1 KGHSH and CDR2 LQKENI. The CDR3 is 15 residues long. V lost 0 bases and J 4 bases, leaving 12 bases between the germline ends. V is TRBV18 and J is TRBJ1-1; D is perhaps TRBD1 (5 bases). The receptor comes from a man in his thirties or forties in good health. Sequencing was done on a sample of naive CD4+ T cells sorted from blood. Sample subset: CD45RA+ positively selected. CDR3 region: CASSPPVRQGTEAFF. As DNA, the CDR3 is TGTGCCAGCTCACCACCCGTGAGGCAGGGCACTGAAGCTTTCTTT.